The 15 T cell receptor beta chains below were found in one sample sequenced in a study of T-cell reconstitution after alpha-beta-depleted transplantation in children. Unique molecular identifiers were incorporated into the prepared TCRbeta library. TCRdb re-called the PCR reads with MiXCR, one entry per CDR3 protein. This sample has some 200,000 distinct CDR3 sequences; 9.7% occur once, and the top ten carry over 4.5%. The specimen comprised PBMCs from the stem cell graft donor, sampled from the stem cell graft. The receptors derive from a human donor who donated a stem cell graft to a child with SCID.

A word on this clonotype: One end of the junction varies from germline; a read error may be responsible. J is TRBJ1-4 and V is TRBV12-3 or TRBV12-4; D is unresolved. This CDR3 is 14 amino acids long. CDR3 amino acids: CASSSWATNDKLFF. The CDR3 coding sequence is TGTGCCAGCAGCTCGTGGGCAACTAATGACAAACTGTTTTTT.

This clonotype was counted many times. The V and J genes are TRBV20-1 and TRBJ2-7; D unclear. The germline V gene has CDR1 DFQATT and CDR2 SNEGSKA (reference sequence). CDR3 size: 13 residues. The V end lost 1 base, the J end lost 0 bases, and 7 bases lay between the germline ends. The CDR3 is CSARVGYSYEQYF. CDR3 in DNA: TGCAGTGCTAGAGTTGGGTACTCCTACGAGCAGTACTTC.

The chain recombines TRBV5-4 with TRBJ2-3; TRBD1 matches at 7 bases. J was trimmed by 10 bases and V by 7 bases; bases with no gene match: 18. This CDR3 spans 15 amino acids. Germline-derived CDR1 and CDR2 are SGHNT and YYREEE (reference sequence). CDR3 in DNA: TGTGCCAGCGGGGACCGGGACAGCATTGCGAACCCGCAGTATTTT. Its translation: CASGDRDSIANPQYF.

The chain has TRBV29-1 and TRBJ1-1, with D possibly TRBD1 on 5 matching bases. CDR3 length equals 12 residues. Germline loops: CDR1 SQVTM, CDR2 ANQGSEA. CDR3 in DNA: TGCAGTGGCACCACAGGAAACACTGAAGCTTTCTTT. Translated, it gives CSGTTGNTEAFF.

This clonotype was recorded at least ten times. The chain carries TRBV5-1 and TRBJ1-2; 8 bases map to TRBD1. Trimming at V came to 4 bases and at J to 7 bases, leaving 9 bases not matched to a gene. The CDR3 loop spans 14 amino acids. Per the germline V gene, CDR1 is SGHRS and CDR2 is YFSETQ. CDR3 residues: CASSKATGAFGYTF. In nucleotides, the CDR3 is TGCGCCAGCAGCAAAGCGACAGGGGCCTTTGGCTACACCTTC. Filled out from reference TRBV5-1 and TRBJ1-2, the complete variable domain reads KAGVTQTPRYLIKTRGQQVTLSCSPISGHRSVSWYQQTPGQGLQFLFEYFSETQRNKGNFPGRFSGRQFSNSRSEMNVSTLELGDSALYLCASSKATGAFGYTFGSGTRLTVV.

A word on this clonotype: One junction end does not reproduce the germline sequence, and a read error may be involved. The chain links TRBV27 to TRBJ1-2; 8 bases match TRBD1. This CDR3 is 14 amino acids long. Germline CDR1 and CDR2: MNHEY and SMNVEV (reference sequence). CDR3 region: CASRTRGRLYGYPF. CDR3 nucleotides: TGTGCCAGCAGGACCAGGGGGCGCCTCTATGGCTACCCCTTC.

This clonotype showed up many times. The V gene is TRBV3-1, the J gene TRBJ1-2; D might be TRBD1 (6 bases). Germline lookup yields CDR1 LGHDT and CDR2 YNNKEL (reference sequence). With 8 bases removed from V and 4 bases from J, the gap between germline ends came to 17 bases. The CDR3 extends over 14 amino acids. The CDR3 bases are TGTGCCAGCGGCTGGGACACAGCCTCCTATGGCTACACCTTC. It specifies CASGWDTASYGYTF.

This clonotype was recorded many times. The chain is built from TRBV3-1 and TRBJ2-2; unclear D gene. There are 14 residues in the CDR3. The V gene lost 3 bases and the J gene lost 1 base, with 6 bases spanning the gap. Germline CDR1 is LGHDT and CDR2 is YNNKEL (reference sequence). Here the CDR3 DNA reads TGTGCCAGCAGCCACGGCAGGAACACCGGGGAGCTGTTTTTT. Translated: CASSHGRNTGELFF.

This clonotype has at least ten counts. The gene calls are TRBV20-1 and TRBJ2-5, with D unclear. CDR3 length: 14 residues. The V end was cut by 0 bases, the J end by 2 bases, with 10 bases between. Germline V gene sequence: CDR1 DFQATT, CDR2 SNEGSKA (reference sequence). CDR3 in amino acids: CSAREAGKQETQYF. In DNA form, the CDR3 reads TGCAGTGCTAGAGAGGCCGGAAAGCAAGAGACCCAGTACTTC.

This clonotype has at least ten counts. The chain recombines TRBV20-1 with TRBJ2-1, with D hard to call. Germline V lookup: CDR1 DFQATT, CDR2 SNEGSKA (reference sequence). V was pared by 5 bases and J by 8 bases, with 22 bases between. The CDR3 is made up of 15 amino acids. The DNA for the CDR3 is TGCAGTGCTGGGAATGAGGCTAGACGTATATATGAGCAGTTCTTC. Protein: CSAGNEARRIYEQFF.

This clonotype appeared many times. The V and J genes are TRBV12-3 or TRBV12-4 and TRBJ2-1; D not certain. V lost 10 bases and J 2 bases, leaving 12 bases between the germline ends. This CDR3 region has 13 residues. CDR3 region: CATTLVTYNEQFF. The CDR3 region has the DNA TGTGCCACCACTCTGGTTACCTACAATGAGCAGTTCTTC.

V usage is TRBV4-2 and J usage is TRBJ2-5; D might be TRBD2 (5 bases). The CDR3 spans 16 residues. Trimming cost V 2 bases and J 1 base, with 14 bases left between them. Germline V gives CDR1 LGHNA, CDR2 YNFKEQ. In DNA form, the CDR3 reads TGTGCCAGCAGCCAACTTCAACTAGGAGGCCAAGAGACCCAGTACTTC. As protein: CASSQLQLGGQETQYF.

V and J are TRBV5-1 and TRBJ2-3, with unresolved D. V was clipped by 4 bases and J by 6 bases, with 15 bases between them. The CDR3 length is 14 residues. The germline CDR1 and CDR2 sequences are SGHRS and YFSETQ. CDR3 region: CASSPGSLGDTQYF. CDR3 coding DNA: TGCGCCAGCAGCCCAGGCTCCCTCGGGGATACGCAGTATTTT. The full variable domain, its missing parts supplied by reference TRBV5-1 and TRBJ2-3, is KAGVTQTPRYLIKTRGQQVTLSCSPISGHRSVSWYQQTPGQGLQFLFEYFSETQRNKGNFPGRFSGRQFSNSRSEMNVSTLELGDSALYLCASSPGSLGDTQYFGPGTRLTVL.

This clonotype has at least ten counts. CDR3 in amino acids: CASSSTIQDTEAFF. CDR3 nucleotides: TGCGCCAGCAGCTCCACGATACAGGACACTGAAGCTTTCTTT. The V and J genes are TRBV5-1 and TRBJ1-1, with D perhaps matching TRBD1 (5 bases). Trimming removed 3 bases from V and 3 bases from J, with 12 bases in between. The CDR3 loop spans 14 amino acids. Germline lookup yields CDR1 SGHRS and CDR2 YFSETQ.

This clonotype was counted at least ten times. This chain's CDR3 is CASTGGANYGYTF. The CDR3 nucleotides are TGTGCCTCCACCGGGGGAGCTAACTATGGCTACACCTTC. The chain combines TRBV12-3 or TRBV12-4 with TRBJ1-2; D may be TRBD1 (5 bases). The germline V and J ends were trimmed by 11 bases and 0 bases, with 13 bases remaining between them. CDR3 length: 13 amino acids.